Shown below are 26 T cell receptor beta chains from a single sample sequenced in a study of cytomegalovirus exposure and HLA in healthy donors. 60 Vbeta and 13 Jbeta primers were used in PCR. Profiled with immunoSEQ multiplex PCR; TCRdb holds only in-frame clones, not every one. The sample shows roughly 150,000 clones, about 72% of them seen only once. The sequenced sample consisted of PBMCs. The receptor source for this set is a male donor in good health and CMV-seronegative.

The V call is TRBV6-5, the J call TRBJ1-3; 8 bases fit TRBD1. Per germline, CDR1 MNHEY and CDR2 SVGAGI. V lost 5 bases to trimming and J lost 2 bases; unmatched junction nucleotides: 5. The CDR3 consists of 15 residues. CDR3 DNA: TGTGCCAGCAGTGGCAGGGGGCCCCCTGGAAACACCATATATTTT. This sequence encodes CASSGRGPPGNTIYF.

The chain links TRBV4-2 to TRBJ1-2; D is ambiguous. Germline lookup yields CDR1 LGHNA and CDR2 YNFKEQ. The germline V and J ends were trimmed by 0 bases and 1 base, with 15 bases remaining between them. This CDR3 is 17 amino acids long. The CDR3 region has the DNA TGTGCCAGCAGCCAAGAGTTAGCGGCGCCCTTTAACTATGGCTACACCTTC. This gives the protein CASSQELAAPFNYGYTF.

For this clone: A junction boundary mismatches the germline segment, possibly from a read error. The rearrangement links TRBV7-9 to TRBJ1-2, with D possibly being TRBD1 (5 bases). Germline V lookup: CDR1 SEHNR, CDR2 FQNEAQ (reference sequence). CDR3 length: 15 residues. This CDR3 is CSSSLIGQGGYGYTF. DNA for the CDR3: TGTTCCAGCAGCTTAATTGGTCAGGGAGGGTATGGCTACACCTTC. The full variable domain, completed using reference TRBV7-9 and TRBJ1-2, is DTGVSQNPRHKITKRGQNVTFRCDPISEHNRLYWYRQTLGQGPEFLTYFQNEAQLEKSRLLSDRFSAERPKGSFSTLEIQRTEQGDSAMYLCSSSLIGQGGYGYTFGSGTRLTVV.

The rearrangement links TRBV19 to TRBJ1-2; perhaps TRBD1 as D (5 bases). The CDR3 extends over 15 amino acids. From germline, CDR1 is LNHDA and CDR2 SQIVND (reference sequence). V lost 7 bases, J lost 8 bases, and 23 bases lay in between. CDR3 DNA sequence: TGTGCCAGTACCCCCGACAGTTTAAACCCTTTGGGCTACACCTTC. Protein: CASTPDSLNPLGYTF.

V is TRBV7-6 and J is TRBJ1-3; no definite D call. This CDR3 spans 16 amino acids. The germline CDR1 and CDR2 sequences are SGHVS and FNYEAQ. V was cut by 4 bases and J by 4 bases, with 17 bases left in between. CDR3 DNA sequence: TGTGCCAGCAGCTCAGAGATGGCGGCCACGGGAAACACCATATATTTT. Amino acid sequence: CASSSEMAATGNTIYF.

As for this clone: Compared with germline, one end of the junction differs, possibly owing to a read error. CDR3 sequence reads: CASSRLLGFRNTGELFF. The CDR3 nucleotides read TGTGCCAGCAGCCGCCTCCTGGGGTTTAGGAACACCGGGGAGTTGTTTTTT. J is TRBJ2-2 and V is TRBV7-9, with a possible D match to TRBD2 (5 bases). This CDR3 comprises 17 residues. Germline V gives CDR1 SEHNR, CDR2 FQNEAQ (reference sequence). Based on the CDR3 plus reference TRBV7-9 and TRBJ2-2, the full variable domain is DTGVSQNPRHKITKRGQNVTFRCDPISEHNRLYWYRQTLGQGPEFLTYFQNEAQLEKSRLLSDRFSAERPKGSFSTLEIQRTEQGDSAMYLCASSRLLGFRNTGELFFGEGSRLTVL.

The rearrangement joins TRBV19 to TRBJ2-7, with D maybe TRBD1 (6 bases). V lost 5 bases, J lost 6 bases, and 17 bases lay in between. Per the germline V gene, CDR1 is LNHDA and CDR2 is SQIVND (reference sequence). This CDR3 is built from 14 residues. CDR3 in amino acids: CASSARGTPGEQYF. The CDR3 nucleotides read TGTGCCAGTAGTGCCAGGGGAACCCCCGGCGAGCAGTACTTC.

The chain couples TRBV7-2 to TRBJ1-5; D not certain. Trimming removed 3 bases at V and 0 bases at J, with 12 bases between. The CDR3 sequence is 16 residues long. Per germline, CDR1 SGHTA and CDR2 FQGNSA. CDR3 loop: CASSFGVRDSNQPQHF. CDR3 nucleotides: TGTGCCAGCAGCTTCGGGGTTAGGGATAGCAATCAGCCCCAGCATTTT. Looking up the rest from reference TRBV7-2 and TRBJ1-5 gives the full variable domain: GAGVSQSPSNKVTEKGKDVELRCDPISGHTALYWYRQSLGQGLEFLIYFQGNSAPDKSGLPSDRFSAERTGGSVSTLTIQRTQQEDSAVYLCASSFGVRDSNQPQHFGDGTRLSIL.

V gene TRBV7-8 combines with J gene TRBJ2-5, with TRBD2 matching over 7 bases. This CDR3 has 14 residues. Germline V CDR1 and CDR2: SGHVS, FQNEAQ. After removal of 1 base from V and 5 bases from J, the junction contained 4 bases not matched to a gene. The CDR3 protein is CASSLGGGLETQYF. CDR3 nucleotides: TGTGCCAGCAGCTTAGGGGGGGGGTTGGAGACCCAGTACTTC.

This sequence joins TRBV6-6 and TRBJ2-7; 8 positions agree with TRBD1. V shed 2 bases, J shed 4 bases, and the junction held 7 bases outside the gene matches. This CDR3 contains 15 residues. Germline V lookup: CDR1 MNHNY, CDR2 SVGAGI (reference sequence). CDR3 amino acids: CASSYQGQAVYEQYF. The CDR3 DNA reads TGTGCCAGCAGTTACCAGGGACAGGCTGTATACGAGCAGTACTTC.

V usage is TRBV28 and J usage is TRBJ2-7; D ambiguous. The CDR3 sequence is 12 residues long. Trimming shortened V by 6 bases and J by 4 bases, and 10 bases separated the two germline ends. Per germline, CDR1 MDHEN and CDR2 SYDVKM. The CDR3 loop is CASRLTDYEQYF. The CDR3 coding sequence is TGTGCCAGCAGGCTAACAGATTACGAGCAGTACTTC.

The chain combines TRBV19 with TRBJ1-2; TRBD1 matches at 11 bases. This CDR3 spans 16 amino acids. Unmatched junction bases numbered 10, after V lost 3 bases and J lost 7 bases. Germline values: CDR1 LNHDA, CDR2 SQIVND (reference sequence). The CDR3 nucleotides are TGTGCCAGTAGTATCAACCAGGGGACAGGGGGAGTTGGCTACACCTTC. Encoded protein: CASSINQGTGGVGYTF.

The chain combines TRBV19 with TRBJ1-5; D gene ambiguous. The CDR3 length is 14 residues. Germline V gene lookup returns CDR1 LNHDA and CDR2 SQIVND (reference sequence). The V end lost 1 base, the J end lost 7 bases, and 11 bases lay between the germline ends. CDR3 region: CASSIGQFGQPQHF. The DNA for the CDR3 is TGTGCCAGTAGTATAGGGCAGTTTGGCCAGCCCCAGCATTTT.

The chain couples TRBV4-1 to TRBJ1-1; D possibly corresponds to TRBD1 (5 bases). The V end was cut by 4 bases, the J end by 4 bases, with 7 bases between. Germline CDR1 is MGHRA and CDR2 is YSYEKL. The CDR3 covers 12 residues. The CDR3, as DNA: TGCGCCAGCAGCCCGGGGGGCACTGAAGCTTTCTTT. This encodes CASSPGGTEAFF.

The chain carries TRBV7-8 and TRBJ1-1; D ambiguous. V was pared by 1 base and J by 1 base, with 7 bases between. The CDR3 extends over 14 amino acids. Germline CDR1 and CDR2: SGHVS and FQNEAQ. CDR3 sequence: CASSLGGTNTEAFF. CDR3 bases: TGTGCCAGCAGCTTAGGCGGCACGAACACTGAAGCTTTCTTT.

The genes are TRBV7-9 and TRBJ2-7; TRBD2 is a possible D gene (6 bases). Germline CDR1 SEHNR, CDR2 FQNEAQ (reference sequence). The CDR3 has 18 residues. The V gene lost 4 bases and the J gene lost 2 bases, with 24 bases spanning the gap. The CDR3 protein is CASSSPALGGGLPYEQYF. CDR3 in DNA: TGTGCCAGCAGCTCTCCAGCCCTCGGGGGAGGTCTGCCCTACGAGCAGTACTTC.

This sequence joins TRBV5-1 and TRBJ2-5, with 9 nucleotides matching TRBD1. The J call may be in error: the DNA end matches TRBJ2-7 better. The CDR3 is made up of 14 amino acids. The germline V gene has CDR1 SGHRS and CDR2 YFSETQ. The CDR3 loop reads CASWTGDRPYEQYF. The CDR3 bases are TGCGCCAGCTGGACAGGGGATCGCCCCTACGAGCAGTACTTC.

This chain links TRBV4-3 with TRBJ1-1; D is unresolved. Trimming left V 1 base short and J 0 bases short, with 6 bases between. Germline assignment: CDR1 LGHNA and CDR2 YSLEER. This CDR3 has 14 residues. CDR3 DNA: TGCGCCAGCAGCCAAGCGGTATTGAACACTGAAGCTTTCTTT. It encodes CASSQAVLNTEAFF.

V is TRBV28 and J is TRBJ2-7, with D possibly matching TRBD2 (6 bases). The V and J ends lost 2 bases and 6 bases respectively, with 23 bases between them. CDR1 and CDR2 from the germline V gene are MDHEN and SYDVKM. The CDR3 has 17 residues. CDR3 protein: CASSLVFWGDGGAEQYF. The CDR3 bases are TGTGCCAGCAGTTTAGTTTTCTGGGGGGACGGAGGGGCCGAGCAGTACTTC. Combining the CDR3 with reference TRBV28 and TRBJ2-7 gives the whole variable domain DVKVTQSSRYLVKRTGEKVFLECVQDMDHENMFWYRQDPGLGLRLIYFSYDVKMKEKGDIPEGYSVSREKKERFSLILESASTNQTSMYLCASSLVFWGDGGAEQYFGPGTRLTVT.

This clone has only a few counts. CDR3 bases: TGCGCCAGCAGACCCACGACAGGGCTAGGTTACAATGAGCAGTTCTTC. Its translation is CASRPTTGLGYNEQFF. The V and J genes are TRBV5-1 and TRBJ2-1, with TRBD1 matching 7 bases. Trimming removed 5 bases from V and 4 bases from J; junction bases left unmatched: 12. The V gene's germline CDR1 is SGHRS and CDR2 YFSETQ. The CDR3 is 16 residues long.

The rearrangement uses TRBV6-1 and TRBJ1-2; 8 positions match TRBD1. Unmatched junction bases numbered 7, after V lost 5 bases and J lost 8 bases. Germline CDR1 and CDR2: MNHNS and SASEGT. This CDR3 spans 13 amino acids. In DNA, the CDR3 is TGTGCCAGCAGTTCACCAGGGGGCAGGGGCTACACCTTC. It is translated as CASSSPGGRGYTF.

The J gene is TRBJ2-2, the V gene TRBV27, with a possible D match to TRBD1 (6 bases). In germline, CDR1 is MNHEY, CDR2 SMNVEV (reference sequence). This CDR3 comprises 16 residues. V was trimmed by 6 bases and J by 1 base, leaving 15 bases between them. The DNA for the CDR3 is TGTGCCAGCAGCCCGGGGACACGGTTGAACACCGGGGAGCTGTTTTTT. This encodes CASSPGTRLNTGELFF.

The chain carries TRBV2 and TRBJ2-1, with a possible D match to TRBD1 (5 bases). Germline values: CDR1 SNHLY, CDR2 FYNNEI. Deletions cut 6 bases from V and 4 bases from J, with 10 bases between. CDR3 length: 13 residues. The CDR3: CASSRVSYNEQFF. CDR3 coding DNA: TGTGCCAGCAGCAGGGTCTCTTACAATGAGCAGTTCTTC. The full variable domain, rest sourced from reference TRBV2 and TRBJ2-1, is EPEVTQTPSHQVTQMGQEVILRCVPISNHLYFYWYRQILGQKVEFLVSFYNNEISEKSEIFDDQFSVERPDGSNFTLKIRSTKLEDSAMYFCASSRVSYNEQFFGPGTRLTVL.

V usage is TRBV5-1 and J usage is TRBJ2-1; 9 nucleotides align to TRBD1. This CDR3 region has 15 residues. Losses at the gene ends were 1 base for V and 4 bases for J; bases not matched to a gene: 3. Germline values: CDR1 SGHRS, CDR2 YFSETQ. The CDR3 spells CASSLRTGAYNEQFF. The DNA of the CDR3 is TGCGCCAGCAGCTTGAGGACAGGGGCGTACAATGAGCAGTTCTTC.

J is TRBJ1-1 and V is TRBV5-4, with a possible D match to TRBD1 (5 bases). CDR3 length: 13 amino acids. The V end lost 0 bases, the J end lost 10 bases, and 13 bases lay between the germline ends. Germline loops: CDR1 SGHNT, CDR2 YYREEE (reference sequence). The CDR3 spells CASSLDLAGGAFF. Here the CDR3 DNA reads TGTGCCAGCAGCTTGGACCTGGCGGGGGGAGCTTTCTTT.

The V gene is TRBV7-9, the J gene TRBJ2-5; tentatively, D is TRBD2 (5 bases). Germline lookup yields CDR1 SEHNR and CDR2 FQNEAQ (reference sequence). The CDR3 contains 14 residues. V lost 7 bases and J lost 1, with 13 bases in between. CDR3 region: CASTLSGSQETQYF. CDR3 DNA sequence: TGTGCCAGCACCCTGAGCGGTTCCCAAGAGACCCAGTACTTC.